The 5 T cell receptor beta chains below were found in one sample sequenced in a study of CXCR3-negative and CXCR3-positive naive CD8 T cells. Libraries of TRB cDNA were made by 5' RACE and carried UMIs. TCRdb reanalyzed the 5' RACE reads and collapses them to one entry per CDR3 protein, without DNA. The table for this sample gives over 5,000 distinct CDR3 sequences. These receptors are not linked to any known antigen. Regarding the study as a whole: Higher TRB CDR3 hydrophobicity marked CXCR3-positive naive cells relative to CXCR3-negative naive cells.

The sequencing input was naive CXCR3+ CD8+ T cells from blood. As for subset: CD45RO-CCR7+CD27+CD95- naive CD8+ T cells expressing CXCR3 (TNR3+). Receptor source: a human donor in good health. Some clones in this sample may be carry-over from other donors' samples.

This clonotype ranks as medium-sized in terms of frequency. The V gene is TRBV29-1, the J gene TRBJ2-7. CDR3 length: 14 amino acids. Germline CDR1 and CDR2: SQVTM and ANQGSEA. CDR3 residues: CSVEEPTSSYEQYF.

This clonotype counts as medium-sized (0.01 to 0.1%) by frequency. This rearrangement joins TRBV29-1 to TRBJ2-1; TCRdb returns TRBD1, unconfirmable since there is no DNA. The CDR3 totals 12 residues. Germline-derived CDR1 and CDR2 are SQVTM and ANQGSEA. The CDR3 loop reads CSVPWGVGEQFF.

This chain uses TRBV3-1 with TRBJ2-5; the D call from TCRdb, TRBD2, cannot be confirmed without DNA. This CDR3 comprises 17 residues. From germline, CDR1 is LGHDT and CDR2 YNNKEL (reference sequence). CDR3 residues: CASSQVPLASQQETQYF.

V is TRBV7-8 and J is TRBJ2-1. This CDR3 is built from 14 residues. CDR1 is SGHVS, CDR2 FQNEAQ, per germline. CDR3 residues: CASGPGSSYNEQFF.

The chain uses TRBV5-6 and TRBJ2-7. Germline lookup yields CDR1 SGHDT and CDR2 YYEEEE. This CDR3 comprises 14 residues. CDR3 sequence reads: CASSLGGKAYEQYF.